This T cell receptor (beta chain) was obtained from a study of blood T cells in healthy people across ages. This clonotype was found a few times. Then a second PCR, running about 6 to 12 cycles, was carried out with a sample-barcoded 5' primer and a J-beta primer mix. TCRdb reanalysed the 5' RACE reads using MiXCR and keeps one entry per CDR3 protein. The repertoire consists of approximately 1.5 million distinct CDR3 sequences, with around 35% occurring once and the leading ten covering roughly 12%. The TCR sequence derives from a woman between 25 and 40 years old in good health. Sequenced input: blood.

The CDR3 reads CASSFQLRDADTQYF. Here the CDR3 DNA reads TGTGCCAGCAGCTTCCAATTGCGGGACGCAGATACGCAGTATTTT. The chain couples TRBV7-3 to TRBJ2-3; perhaps TRBD2 as D (6 bases). The CDR3 consists of 15 residues. Germline V CDR1 and CDR2: SGHTA, FQGTGA. V lost 3 bases to trimming and J lost 4 bases, with 14 bases between them.